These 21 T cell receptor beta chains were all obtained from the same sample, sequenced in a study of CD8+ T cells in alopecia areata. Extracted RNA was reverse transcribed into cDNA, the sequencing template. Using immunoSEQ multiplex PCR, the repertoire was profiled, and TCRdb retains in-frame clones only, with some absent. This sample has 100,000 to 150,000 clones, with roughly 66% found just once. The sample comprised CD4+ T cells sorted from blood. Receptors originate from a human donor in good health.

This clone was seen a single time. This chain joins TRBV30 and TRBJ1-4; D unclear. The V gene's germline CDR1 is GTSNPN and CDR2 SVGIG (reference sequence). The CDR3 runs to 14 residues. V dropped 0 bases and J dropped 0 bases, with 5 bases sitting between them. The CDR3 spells CAWSVQTTNEKLFF. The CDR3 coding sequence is TGTGCCTGGAGTGTCCAGACAACTAATGAAAAACTGTTTTTT.

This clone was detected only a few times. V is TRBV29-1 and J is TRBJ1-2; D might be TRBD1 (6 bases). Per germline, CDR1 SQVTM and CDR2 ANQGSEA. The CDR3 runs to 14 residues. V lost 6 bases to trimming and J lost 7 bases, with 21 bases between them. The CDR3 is CSVGAGHVEGGYTF. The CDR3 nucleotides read TGCAGCGTGGGGGCTGGACACGTGGAGGGTGGCTACACCTTC.

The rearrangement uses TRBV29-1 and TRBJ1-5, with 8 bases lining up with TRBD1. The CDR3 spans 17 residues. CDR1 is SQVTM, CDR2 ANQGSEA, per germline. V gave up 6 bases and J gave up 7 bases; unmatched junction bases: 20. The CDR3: CSVPKGQAASQGQPQHF. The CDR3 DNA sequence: TGCAGCGTCCCCAAGGGACAGGCCGCCTCGCAGGGACAGCCCCAGCATTTT.

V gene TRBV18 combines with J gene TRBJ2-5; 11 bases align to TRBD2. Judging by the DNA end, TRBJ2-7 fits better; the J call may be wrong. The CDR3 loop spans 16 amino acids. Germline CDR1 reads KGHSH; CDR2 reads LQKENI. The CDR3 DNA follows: TGTGCCAGCTCACCCGGGACTAGCGGTCGGGTCTACGAGCAGTACTTC. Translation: CASSPGTSGRVYEQYF.

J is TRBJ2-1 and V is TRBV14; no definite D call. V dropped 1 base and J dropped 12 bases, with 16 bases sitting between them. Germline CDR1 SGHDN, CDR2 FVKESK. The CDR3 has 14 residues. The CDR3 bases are TGTGCCAGCAGCCAAGTAGGTAGTACAATGAGGCAGTTCTTC. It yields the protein CASSQVGSTMRQFF.

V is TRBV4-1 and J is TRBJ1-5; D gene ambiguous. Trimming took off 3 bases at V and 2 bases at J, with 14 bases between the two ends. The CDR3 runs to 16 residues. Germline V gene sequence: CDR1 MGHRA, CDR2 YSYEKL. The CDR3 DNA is TGCGCCAGCAGCCAGGCCTCCCGAGCGGGCAATCAGCCCCAGCATTTT. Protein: CASSQASRAGNQPQHF.

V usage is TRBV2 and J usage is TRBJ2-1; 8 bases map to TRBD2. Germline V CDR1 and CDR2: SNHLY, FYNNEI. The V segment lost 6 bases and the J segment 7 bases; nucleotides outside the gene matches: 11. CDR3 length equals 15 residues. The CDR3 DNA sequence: TGTGCCAGCAGCCCCGGCGGTAGCGGGGATAATGAGCAGTTCTTC. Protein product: CASSPGGSGDNEQFF. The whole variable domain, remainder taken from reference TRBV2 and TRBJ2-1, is EPEVTQTPSHQVTQMGQEVILRCVPISNHLYFYWYRQILGQKVEFLVSFYNNEISEKSEIFDDQFSVERPDGSNFTLKIRSTKLEDSAMYFCASSPGGSGDNEQFFGPGTRLTVL.

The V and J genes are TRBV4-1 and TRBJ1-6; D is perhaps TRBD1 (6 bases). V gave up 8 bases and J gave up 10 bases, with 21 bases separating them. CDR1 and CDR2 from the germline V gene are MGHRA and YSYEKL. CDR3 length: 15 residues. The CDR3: CASHGRGGNSSPLHF. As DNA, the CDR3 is TGCGCCAGCCATGGCCGAGGGGGGAACAGCTCACCCCTCCACTTT.

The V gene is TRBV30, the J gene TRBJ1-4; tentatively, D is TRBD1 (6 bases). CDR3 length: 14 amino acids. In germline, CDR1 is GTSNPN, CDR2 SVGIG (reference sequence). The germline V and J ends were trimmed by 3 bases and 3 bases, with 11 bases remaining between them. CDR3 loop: CAWSAGVSNEKLFF. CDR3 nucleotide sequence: TGTGCCTGGAGCGCAGGGGTTTCTAATGAAAAACTGTTTTTT.

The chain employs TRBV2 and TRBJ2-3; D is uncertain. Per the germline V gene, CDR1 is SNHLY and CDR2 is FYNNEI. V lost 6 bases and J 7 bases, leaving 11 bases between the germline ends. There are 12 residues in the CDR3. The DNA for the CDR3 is TGTGCCAGCAGGAGTTCACAAAATACGCAGTATTTT. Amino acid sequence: CASRSSQNTQYF.

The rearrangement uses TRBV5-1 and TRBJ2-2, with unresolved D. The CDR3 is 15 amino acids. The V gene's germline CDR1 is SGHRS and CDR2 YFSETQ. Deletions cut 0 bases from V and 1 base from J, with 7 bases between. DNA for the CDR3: TGCGCCAGCAGCTTGGATGGCCAGAACACCGGGGAGCTGTTTTTT. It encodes CASSLDGQNTGELFF.

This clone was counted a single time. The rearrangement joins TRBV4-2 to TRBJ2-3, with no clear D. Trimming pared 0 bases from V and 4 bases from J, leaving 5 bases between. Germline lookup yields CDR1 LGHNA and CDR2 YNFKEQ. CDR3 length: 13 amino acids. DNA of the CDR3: TGTGCCAGCAGCCAAGAGATCCCAGATACGCAGTATTTT. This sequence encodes CASSQEIPDTQYF.

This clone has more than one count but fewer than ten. This CDR3 is CAWSRLSGEVRFF. CDR3 in DNA: TGTGCCTGGAGCCGCCTTAGCGGGGAGGTTCGGTTCTTC. The rearrangement uses TRBV30 and TRBJ2-1, with 8 nucleotides matching TRBD2. V was clipped by 3 bases and J by 15 bases; unmatched bases: 13. The CDR3 runs to 13 residues. The V gene's germline CDR1 is GTSNPN and CDR2 SVGIG (reference sequence). Full variable domain (rest looked up from reference TRBV30 and TRBJ2-1): SQTIHQWPATLVQPVGSPLSLECTVEGTSNPNLYWYRQAAGRGLQLLFYSVGIGQISSEVPQNLSASRPQDRQFILSSKKLLLSDSGFYLCAWSRLSGEVRFFGPGTRLTVL.

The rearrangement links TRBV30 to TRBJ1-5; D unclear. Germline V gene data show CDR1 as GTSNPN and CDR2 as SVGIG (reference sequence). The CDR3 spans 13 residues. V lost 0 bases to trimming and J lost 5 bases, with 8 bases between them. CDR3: CAWSVRGDQPQHF. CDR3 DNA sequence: TGTGCCTGGAGTGTACGGGGTGATCAGCCCCAGCATTTT.

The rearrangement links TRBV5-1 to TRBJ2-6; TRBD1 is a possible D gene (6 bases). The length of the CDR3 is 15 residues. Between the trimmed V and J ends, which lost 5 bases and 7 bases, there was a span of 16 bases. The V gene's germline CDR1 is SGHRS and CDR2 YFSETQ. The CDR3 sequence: CASSLGTPGANVLTF. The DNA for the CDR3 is TGCGCCAGCAGTTTAGGGACACCGGGAGCCAACGTCCTGACTTTC.

The chain's CDR3 is CASSTPGQGAQTQYF. As DNA, the CDR3 is TGCGCCAGCAGCACGCCGGGACAGGGGGCTCAGACCCAGTACTTC. The rearrangement uses TRBV5-1 and TRBJ2-5; 12 bases match TRBD1. Germline V gene sequence: CDR1 SGHRS, CDR2 YFSETQ. Germline trimming cut 4 bases from V and 6 bases from J; bases unmatched to any gene: 7. The CDR3 has 15 residues.

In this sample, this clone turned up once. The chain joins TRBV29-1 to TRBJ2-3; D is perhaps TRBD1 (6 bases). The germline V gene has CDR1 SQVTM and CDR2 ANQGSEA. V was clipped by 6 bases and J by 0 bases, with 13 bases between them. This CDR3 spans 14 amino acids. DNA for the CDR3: TGCAGCGTGGAACAGGGACGCAGCACAGATACGCAGTATTTT. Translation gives CSVEQGRSTDTQYF.

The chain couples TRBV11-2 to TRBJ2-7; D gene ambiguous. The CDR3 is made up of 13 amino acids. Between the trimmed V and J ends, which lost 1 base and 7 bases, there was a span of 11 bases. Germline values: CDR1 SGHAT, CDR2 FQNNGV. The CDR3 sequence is CASSLGPGPEQYF. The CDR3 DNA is TGTGCCAGCAGCTTAGGTCCAGGTCCTGAGCAGTACTTC.

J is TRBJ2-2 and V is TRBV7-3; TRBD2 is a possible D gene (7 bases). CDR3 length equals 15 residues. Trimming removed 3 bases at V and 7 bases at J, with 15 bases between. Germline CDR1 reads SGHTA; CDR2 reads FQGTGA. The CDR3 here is CASSFSGGLFGELFF. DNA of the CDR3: TGTGCCAGCAGCTTCTCCGGGGGGCTATTCGGGGAGCTGTTTTTT.

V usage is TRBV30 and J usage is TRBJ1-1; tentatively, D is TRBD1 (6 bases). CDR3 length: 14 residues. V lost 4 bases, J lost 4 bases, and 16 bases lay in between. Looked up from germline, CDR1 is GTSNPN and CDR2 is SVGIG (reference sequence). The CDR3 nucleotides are TGTGCCTGGAATAGTGCGGGGGGCGTCACTGAAGCTTTCTTT. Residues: CAWNSAGGVTEAFF.

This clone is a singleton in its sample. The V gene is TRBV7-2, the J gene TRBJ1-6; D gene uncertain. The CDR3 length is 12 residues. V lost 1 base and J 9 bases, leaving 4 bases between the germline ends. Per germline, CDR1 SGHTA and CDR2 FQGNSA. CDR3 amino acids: CASSLDVSPLHF. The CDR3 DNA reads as TGTGCCAGCAGCTTAGACGTTTCACCCCTCCACTTT.